The clone carrying this T cell receptor beta chain was counted between two and nine times. This sample stems from a study of T cells in Graves' hyperthyroidism and ophthalmopathy. The TCR beta CDR3 regions underwent amplification using RNA transcripts as the source. HTBI primers were used for first-round RT-PCR of the TCR CDR3. TCRdb ran MiXCR on the multiplex PCR reads and lists one entry per CDR3 protein. The sample shows approximately 490,000 distinct CDR3 sequences, approximately 22% of them seen only once. This CDR3 has 15 residues. V shed 7 bases, J shed 6 bases, and the junction held 11 bases outside the gene matches. Germline V gene data show CDR1 as MNHEY and CDR2 as SMNVEV (reference sequence).

The gene calls are TRBV27 and TRBJ2-1; TRBD2 matches at 8 bases. The sequenced sample consisted of blood. This receptor was taken from an older woman with Graves' ophthalmopathy. The CDR3 loop is CASKQTGLGANEQFF. As DNA, the CDR3 is TGTGCCAGCAAGCAGACGGGACTAGGGGCCAATGAGCAGTTCTTC.